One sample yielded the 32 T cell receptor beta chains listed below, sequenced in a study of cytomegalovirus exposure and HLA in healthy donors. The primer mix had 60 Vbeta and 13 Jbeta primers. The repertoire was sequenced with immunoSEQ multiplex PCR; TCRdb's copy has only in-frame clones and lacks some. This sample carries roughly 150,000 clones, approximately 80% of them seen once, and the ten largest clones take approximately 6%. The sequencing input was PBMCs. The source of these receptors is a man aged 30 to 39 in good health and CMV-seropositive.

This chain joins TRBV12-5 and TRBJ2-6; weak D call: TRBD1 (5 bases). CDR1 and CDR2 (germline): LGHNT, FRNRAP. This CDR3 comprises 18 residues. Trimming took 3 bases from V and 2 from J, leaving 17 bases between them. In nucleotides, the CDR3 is TGTGCTAGTGGTTTTGGGGCGGTGACCCCTCCTGGGGCCAACGTCCTGACTTTC. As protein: CASGFGAVTPPGANVLTF. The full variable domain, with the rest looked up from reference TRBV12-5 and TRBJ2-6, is DARVTQTPRHKVTEMGQEVTMRCQPILGHNTVFWYRQTMMQGLELLAYFRNRAPLDDSGMPKDRFSAEMPDATLATLKIQPSEPRDSAVYFCASGFGAVTPPGANVLTFGAGSRLTVL.

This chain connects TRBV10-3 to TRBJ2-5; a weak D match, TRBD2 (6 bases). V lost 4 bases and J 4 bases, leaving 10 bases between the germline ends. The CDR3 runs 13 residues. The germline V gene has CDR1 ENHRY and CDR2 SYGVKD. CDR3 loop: CAISGGARETQYF. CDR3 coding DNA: TGTGCCATCAGTGGCGGGGCCAGAGAGACCCAGTACTTC.

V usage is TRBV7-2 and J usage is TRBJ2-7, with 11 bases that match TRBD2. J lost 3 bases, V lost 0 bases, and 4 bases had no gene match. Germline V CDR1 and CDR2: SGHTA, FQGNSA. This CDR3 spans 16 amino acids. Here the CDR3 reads CASSLASSGRIYEQYF. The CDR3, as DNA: TGTGCCAGCAGCTTAGCTTCTAGCGGGAGGATCTACGAGCAGTACTTC.

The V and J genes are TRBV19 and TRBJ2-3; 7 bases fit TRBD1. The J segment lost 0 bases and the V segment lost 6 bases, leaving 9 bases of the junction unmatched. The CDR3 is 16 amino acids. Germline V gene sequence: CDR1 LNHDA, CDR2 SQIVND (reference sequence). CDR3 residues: CASRDPGQQSTDTQYF. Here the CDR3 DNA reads TGTGCCAGTAGAGATCCGGGACAGCAAAGCACAGATACGCAGTATTTT. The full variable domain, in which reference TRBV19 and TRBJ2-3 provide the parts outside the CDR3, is DGGITQSPKYLFRKEGQNVTLSCEQNLNHDAMYWYRQDPGQGLRLIYYSQIVNDFQKGDIAEGYSVSREKKESFPLTVTSAQKNPTAFYLCASRDPGQQSTDTQYFGPGTRLTVL.

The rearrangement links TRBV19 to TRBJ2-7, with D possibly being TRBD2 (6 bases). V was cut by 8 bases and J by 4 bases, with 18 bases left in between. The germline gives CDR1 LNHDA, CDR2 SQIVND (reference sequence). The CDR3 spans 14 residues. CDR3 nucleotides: TGTGCCAGTTCCTCCTCCATCGGGAGTTACGAGCAGTACTTC. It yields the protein CASSSSIGSYEQYF.

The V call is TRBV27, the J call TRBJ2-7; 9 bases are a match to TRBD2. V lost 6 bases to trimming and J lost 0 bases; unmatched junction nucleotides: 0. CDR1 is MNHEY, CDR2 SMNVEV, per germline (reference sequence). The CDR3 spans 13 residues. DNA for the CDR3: TGTGCCAGCAGGACTAGCGGCTCCTACGAGCAGTACTTC. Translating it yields CASRTSGSYEQYF.

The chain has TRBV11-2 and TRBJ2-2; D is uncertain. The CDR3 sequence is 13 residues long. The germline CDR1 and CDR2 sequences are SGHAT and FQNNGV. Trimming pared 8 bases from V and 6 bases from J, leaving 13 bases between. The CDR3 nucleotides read TGTGCCAGCCTTCAACGTAGCCCCGGGGAGCTGTTTTTT. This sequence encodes CASLQRSPGELFF.

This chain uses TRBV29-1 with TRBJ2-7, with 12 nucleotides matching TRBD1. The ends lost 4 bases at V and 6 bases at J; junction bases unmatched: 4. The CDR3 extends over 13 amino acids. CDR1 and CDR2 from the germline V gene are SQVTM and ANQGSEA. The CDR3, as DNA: TGCAGCGTTGGGGGACAGGGGGCGCGCGAGCAGTACTTC. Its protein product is CSVGGQGAREQYF.

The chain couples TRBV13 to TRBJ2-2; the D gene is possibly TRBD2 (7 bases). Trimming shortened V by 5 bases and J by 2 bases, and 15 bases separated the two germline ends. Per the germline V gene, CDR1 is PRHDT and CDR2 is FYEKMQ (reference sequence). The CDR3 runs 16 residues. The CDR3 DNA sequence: TGTGCCAGCAGCGGGGGGGCTAGCAGTAACACCGGGGAGCTGTTTTTT. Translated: CASSGGASSNTGELFF.

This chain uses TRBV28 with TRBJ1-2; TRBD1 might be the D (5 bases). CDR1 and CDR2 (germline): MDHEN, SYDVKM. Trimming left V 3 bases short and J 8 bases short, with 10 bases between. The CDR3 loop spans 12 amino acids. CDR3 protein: CASSFRVGGYTF. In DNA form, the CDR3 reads TGTGCCAGCAGTTTCAGGGTAGGAGGCTACACCTTC.

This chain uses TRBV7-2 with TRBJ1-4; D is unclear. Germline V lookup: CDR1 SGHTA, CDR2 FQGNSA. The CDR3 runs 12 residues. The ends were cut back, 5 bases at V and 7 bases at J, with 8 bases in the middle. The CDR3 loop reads CASSGLSEKLFF. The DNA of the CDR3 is TGTGCCAGCAGCGGGCTTAGTGAAAAACTGTTTTTT.

The CDR3 sequence: CASSPVTGVYNSPLHF. The DNA for the CDR3 is TGTGCCAGCTCACCAGTGACAGGGGTTTATAATTCACCCCTCCACTTT. The chain joins TRBV18 to TRBJ1-6; 8 bases line up with TRBD1. This CDR3 region has 16 residues. Germline-derived CDR1 and CDR2 are KGHSH and LQKENI. Trimming at V came to 2 bases and at J to 4 bases, leaving 4 bases not matched to a gene.

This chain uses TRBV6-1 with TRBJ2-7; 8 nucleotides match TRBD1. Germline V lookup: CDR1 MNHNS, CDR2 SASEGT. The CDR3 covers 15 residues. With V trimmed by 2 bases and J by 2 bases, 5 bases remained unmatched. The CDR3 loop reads CASSEMGTGAYEQYF. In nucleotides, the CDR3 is TGTGCCAGCAGTGAAATGGGGACAGGTGCCTACGAGCAGTACTTC.

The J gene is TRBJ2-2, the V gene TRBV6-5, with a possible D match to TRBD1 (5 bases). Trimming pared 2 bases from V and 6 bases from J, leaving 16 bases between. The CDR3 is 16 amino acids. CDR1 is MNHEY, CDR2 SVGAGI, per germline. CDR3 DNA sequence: TGTGCCAGCAGTTACGCCAGACGCCTAGGGGCCGGGGAGCTGTTTTTT. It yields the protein CASSYARRLGAGELFF.

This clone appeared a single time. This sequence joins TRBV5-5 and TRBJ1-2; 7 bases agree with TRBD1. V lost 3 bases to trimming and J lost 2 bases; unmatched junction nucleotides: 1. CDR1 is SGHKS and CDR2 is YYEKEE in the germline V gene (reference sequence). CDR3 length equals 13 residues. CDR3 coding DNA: TGTGCCAGCAGCTCGGGACAGAACTATGGCTACACCTTC. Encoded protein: CASSSGQNYGYTF.

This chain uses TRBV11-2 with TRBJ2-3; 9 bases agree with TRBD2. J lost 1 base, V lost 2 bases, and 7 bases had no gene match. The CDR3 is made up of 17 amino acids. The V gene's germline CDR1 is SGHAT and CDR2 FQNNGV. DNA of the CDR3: TGTGCCAGCAGCTTAATGGGCGGGGGGGCGGGCACAGATACGCAGTATTTT. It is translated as CASSLMGGGAGTDTQYF.

The CDR3 nucleotides read TGTGCCAGCATAACTAGCGGTCCCTACGAGCAGTACTTC. It yields the protein CASITSGPYEQYF. The chain has TRBV2 and TRBJ2-7; 8 nucleotides align to TRBD2. Trimming cost V 7 bases and J 2 bases; bases outside gene matches: 4. The germline CDR1 and CDR2 sequences are SNHLY and FYNNEI. The CDR3 spans 13 residues.

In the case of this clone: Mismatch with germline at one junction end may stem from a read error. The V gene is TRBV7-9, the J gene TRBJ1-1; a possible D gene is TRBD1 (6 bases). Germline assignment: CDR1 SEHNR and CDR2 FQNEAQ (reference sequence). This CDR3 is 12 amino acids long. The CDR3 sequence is CSSSQGGTEAFF. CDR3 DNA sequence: TGTTCCAGCAGCCAAGGGGGAACTGAAGCTTTCTTT. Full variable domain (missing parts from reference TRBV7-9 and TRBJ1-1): DTGVSQNPRHKITKRGQNVTFRCDPISEHNRLYWYRQTLGQGPEFLTYFQNEAQLEKSRLLSDRFSAERPKGSFSTLEIQRTEQGDSAMYLCSSSQGGTEAFFGQGTRLTVV.

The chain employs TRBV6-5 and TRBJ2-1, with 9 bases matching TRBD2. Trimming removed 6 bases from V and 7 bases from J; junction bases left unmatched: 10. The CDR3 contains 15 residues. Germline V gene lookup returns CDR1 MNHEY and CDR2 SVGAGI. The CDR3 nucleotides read TGTGCCAGCAGCCCTCATAGCGGGAGAGCGAATGAGCAGTTCTTC. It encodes CASSPHSGRANEQFF.

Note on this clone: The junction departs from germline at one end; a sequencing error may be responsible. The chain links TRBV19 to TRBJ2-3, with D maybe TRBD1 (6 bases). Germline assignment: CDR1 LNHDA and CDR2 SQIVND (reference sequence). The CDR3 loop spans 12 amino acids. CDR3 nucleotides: TGTGCCAGTAGTCTCTCGACAGGTACGCAGTATTTT. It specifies CASSLSTGTQYF.

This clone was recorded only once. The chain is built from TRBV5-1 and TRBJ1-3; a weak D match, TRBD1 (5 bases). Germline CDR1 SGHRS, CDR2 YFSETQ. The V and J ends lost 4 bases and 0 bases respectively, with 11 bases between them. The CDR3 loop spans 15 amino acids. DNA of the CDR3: TGCGCCAGCAGCGCAGACAGAAACTCTGGAAACACCATATATTTT. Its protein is CASSADRNSGNTIYF.

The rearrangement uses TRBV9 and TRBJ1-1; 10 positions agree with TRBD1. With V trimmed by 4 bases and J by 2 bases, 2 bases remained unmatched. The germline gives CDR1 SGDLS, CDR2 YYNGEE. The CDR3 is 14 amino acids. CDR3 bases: TGTGCCAGCAGCCCGACAGGGGGCAACACTGAAGCTTTCTTT. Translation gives CASSPTGGNTEAFF.

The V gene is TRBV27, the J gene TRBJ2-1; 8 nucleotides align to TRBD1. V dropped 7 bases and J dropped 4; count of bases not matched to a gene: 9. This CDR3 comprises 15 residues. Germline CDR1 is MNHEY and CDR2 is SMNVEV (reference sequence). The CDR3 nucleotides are TGTGCCAGCAATTCCCTGGGGACAGGATACAATGAGCAGTTCTTC. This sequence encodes CASNSLGTGYNEQFF.

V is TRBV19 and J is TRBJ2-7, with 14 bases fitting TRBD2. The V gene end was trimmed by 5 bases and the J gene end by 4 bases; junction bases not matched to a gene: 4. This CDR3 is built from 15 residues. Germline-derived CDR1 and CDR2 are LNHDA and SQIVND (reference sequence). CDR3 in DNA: TGTGCCAGTAGTCCCCGGACTAGCGGGAGGTACGAGCAGTACTTC. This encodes CASSPRTSGRYEQYF.

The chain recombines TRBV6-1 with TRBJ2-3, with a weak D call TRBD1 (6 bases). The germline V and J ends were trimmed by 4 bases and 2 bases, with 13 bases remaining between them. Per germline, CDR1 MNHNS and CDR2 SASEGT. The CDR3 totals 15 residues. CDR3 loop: CASSASQGTTDTQYF. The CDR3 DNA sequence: TGTGCCAGCAGTGCCTCGCAGGGGACCACAGATACGCAGTATTTT.

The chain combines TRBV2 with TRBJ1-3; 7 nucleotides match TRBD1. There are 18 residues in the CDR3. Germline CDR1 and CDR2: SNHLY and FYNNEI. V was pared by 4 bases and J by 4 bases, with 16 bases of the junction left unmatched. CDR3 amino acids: CASSVGPRQGPGGNTIYF. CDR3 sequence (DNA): TGTGCCAGCAGTGTGGGCCCTCGACAGGGCCCGGGGGGAAACACCATATATTTT.

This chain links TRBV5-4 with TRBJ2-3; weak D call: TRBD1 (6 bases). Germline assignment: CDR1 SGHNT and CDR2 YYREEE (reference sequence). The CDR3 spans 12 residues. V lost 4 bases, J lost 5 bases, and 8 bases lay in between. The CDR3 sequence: CASSVTGDTQYF. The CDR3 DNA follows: TGTGCCAGCAGCGTGACAGGAGATACGCAGTATTTT.

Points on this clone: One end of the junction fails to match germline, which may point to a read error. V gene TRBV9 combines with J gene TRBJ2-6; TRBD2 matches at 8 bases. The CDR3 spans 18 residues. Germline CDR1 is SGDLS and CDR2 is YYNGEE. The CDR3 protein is CASSPRGSGDPGANGLTF. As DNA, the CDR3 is TGTGCCAGCAGCCCCCGGGGTAGCGGGGACCCTGGGGCCAACGGCCTGACTTTC.

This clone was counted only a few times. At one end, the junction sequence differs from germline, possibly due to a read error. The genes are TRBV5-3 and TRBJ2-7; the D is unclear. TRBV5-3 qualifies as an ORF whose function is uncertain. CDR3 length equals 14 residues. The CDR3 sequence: CASSLERFSYEQYF. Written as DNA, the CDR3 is TGTGCCAGCAGCTTGGAGAGATTCTCCTACGAGCAGTACTTC.

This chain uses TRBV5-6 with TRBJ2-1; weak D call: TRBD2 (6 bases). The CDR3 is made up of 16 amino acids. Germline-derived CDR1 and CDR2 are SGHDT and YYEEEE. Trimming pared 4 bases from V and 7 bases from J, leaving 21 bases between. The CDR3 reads CASSPPGLGPRNEQFF. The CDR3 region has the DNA TGTGCCAGCAGCCCGCCGGGACTGGGGCCGAGGAATGAGCAGTTCTTC. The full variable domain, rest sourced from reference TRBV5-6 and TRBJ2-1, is DAGVTQSPTHLIKTRGQQVTLRCSPKSGHDTVSWYQQALGQGPQFIFQYYEEEERQRGNFPDRFSGHQFPNYSSELNVNALLLGDSALYLCASSPPGLGPRNEQFFGPGTRLTVL.

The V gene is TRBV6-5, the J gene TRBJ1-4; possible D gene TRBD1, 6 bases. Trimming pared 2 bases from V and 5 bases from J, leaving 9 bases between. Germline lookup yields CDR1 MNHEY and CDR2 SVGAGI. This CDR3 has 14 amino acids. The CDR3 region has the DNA TGTGCCAGCAGTTACGGGCAGGGGAATGAAAAACTGTTTTTT. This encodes CASSYGQGNEKLFF.

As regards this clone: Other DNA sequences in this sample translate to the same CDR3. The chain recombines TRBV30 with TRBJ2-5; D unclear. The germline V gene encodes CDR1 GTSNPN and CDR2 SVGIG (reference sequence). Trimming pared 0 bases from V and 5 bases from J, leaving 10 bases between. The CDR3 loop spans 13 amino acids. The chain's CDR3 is CAWSVPGRETQYF. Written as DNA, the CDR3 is TGTGCCTGGAGTGTCCCGGGTCGGGAGACCCAGTACTTC.